This note documents a single T cell receptor beta chain sequence. The sample originates from a study of Ad26.COV2.S vaccination and SARS-CoV-2 variants. Study in general: Donor was in the COV1001 Ad26.COV2.S trial arm. Ad26.COV2.S, an intramuscular injection, was given once or twice 56 days apart.

Treatment indicated: roughly 20 received Ad26.COV2.S at low or high dose, single or two shots; 5 received placebo; per-sample allocation not given. At day 63 after the first vaccine or placebo injection, samples were drawn. The method was immunoSEQ multiplex PCR; TCRdb's version includes in-frame clones alone and lacks a portion of them. The table has about 410,000 clones, approximately 92% seen once; the top ten hold more than 1.5%. CDR3 size: 13 residues. Trimming left V 3 bases short and J 7 bases short, with 14 bases between. CDR1 is SGHNT, CDR2 YYREEE, per germline (reference sequence). The J gene is TRBJ2-7, the V gene TRBV5-4; TRBD1 might be the D (6 bases). The origin of this receptor is a person between 18 and 60 years old who received the Ad26.COV2.S COVID-19 vaccine or a placebo. The sample was peripheral blood, taken in a trial of Ad26.COV2.S vaccine versus placebo. CDR3 DNA sequence: TGTGCCAGCAGCTCATACTACAGGGTTGAGCAGTACTTC. It translates to CASSSYYRVEQYF.